This T cell receptor beta chain emerged from a study of cytomegalovirus exposure and HLA in healthy donors. Germline V CDR1 and CDR2: SGHNT, YYREEE (reference sequence). Trimming removed 1 base at V and 11 bases at J, with 12 bases between. The CDR3 has 12 residues. Study-level points and caveats: An Asian-associated ancestry cluster reportedly showed fewer N-insertions than the roughly 700-donor mean in a later analysis. From TCR beta sequences, most subjects' HLA-A and HLA-B alleles were reportedly predicted accurately. Researchers reported that a few CMV-associated chains were confirmed in vitro as CMV antigen-specific. When analyzed later, a missense DCLRE1C variant was found to be linked to TCR beta V- and J-gene trimming.

A note on this clone: Its antigen is undetermined.

The PCR contained 60 Vbeta and 13 Jbeta primers. Data came from immunoSEQ multiplex PCR; TCRdb stores just in-frame clones and leaves some out. Of roughly 150,000 clones in the sample, over 70% were seen once. This sequence joins TRBV5-4 and TRBJ1-1; TRBD1 is a possible D gene (6 bases). Sequenced sample: PBMCs. The sequence derives from a woman aged 40 to 49 in good health and CMV-seronegative. CDR3 in amino acids: CASSLIGQGAFF. In DNA form, the CDR3 reads TGTGCCAGCAGCTTGATAGGGCAGGGGGCTTTCTTT. The complete variable domain, with remaining parts taken from reference TRBV5-4 and TRBJ1-1, reads ETGVTQSPTHLIKTRGQQVTLRCSSQSGHNTVSWYQQALGQGPQFIFQYYREEENGRGNFPPRFSGLQFPNYSSELNVNALELDDSALYLCASSLIGQGAFFGQGTRLTVV.